This TCR beta chain stems from a study of breast tumors, draining lymph nodes, adjacent tissues. V gave up 6 bases and J gave up 7 bases; unmatched junction bases: 9. The length of the CDR3 is 15 residues. CDR1 and CDR2 (germline): MDHEN, SYDVKM. One entry per CDR3 protein, called by TCRdb with MiXCR from the multiplex PCR reads. The sample carries about 47,000 distinct CDR3 sequences, roughly 23% recorded once. This clonotype was counted a few times. The rearrangement uses TRBV28 and TRBJ1-4; 9 positions agree with TRBD1. The sequence was obtained from a female donor with breast cancer. Some clones in this sample may be carry-over from other donors' samples. Sequenced: breast tumor tissue. The CDR3 spells CASSRNRGQGEKLFF. The CDR3 DNA reads TGTGCCAGCAGCAGGAACAGGGGGCAGGGTGAAAAACTGTTTTTT. Variable domain in full (rest from reference TRBV28 and TRBJ1-4): DVKVTQSSRYLVKRTGEKVFLECVQDMDHENMFWYRQDPGLGLRLIYFSYDVKMKEKGDIPEGYSVSREKKERFSLILESASTNQTSMYLCASSRNRGQGEKLFFGSGTQLSVL.